This T cell receptor (beta chain) was identified during a study of T cell responses to AZD1222 COVID-19 vaccine. In the case of this clone: No antigen is known for it.

The ends were cut back, 8 bases at V and 4 bases at J, with 15 bases in the middle. The CDR3 extends over 14 amino acids. CDR1 and CDR2 from the germline V gene are MDHEN and SYDVKM. The method was immunoSEQ multiplex PCR; TCRdb's version includes in-frame clones alone and lacks a portion of them. The sample includes approximately 89,000 clones, 70% to 90% of them seen just once. General observations from the study: At baseline, seropositivity was found in only six or seven AZD1222 recipients.

V is TRBV28 and J is TRBJ2-1, with D maybe TRBD1 (6 bases). The receptor's source is an adult in good health. Sequencing was performed on peripheral blood, taken on day 0 of AZD1222 vaccination. The CDR3 is CASGRDRTYNEQFF. As DNA, the CDR3 is TGTGCCAGCGGCCGCGACAGGACTTACAATGAGCAGTTCTTC. The full variable domain, rest sourced from reference TRBV28 and TRBJ2-1, is DVKVTQSSRYLVKRTGEKVFLECVQDMDHENMFWYRQDPGLGLRLIYFSYDVKMKEKGDIPEGYSVSREKKERFSLILESASTNQTSMYLCASGRDRTYNEQFFGPGTRLTVL.